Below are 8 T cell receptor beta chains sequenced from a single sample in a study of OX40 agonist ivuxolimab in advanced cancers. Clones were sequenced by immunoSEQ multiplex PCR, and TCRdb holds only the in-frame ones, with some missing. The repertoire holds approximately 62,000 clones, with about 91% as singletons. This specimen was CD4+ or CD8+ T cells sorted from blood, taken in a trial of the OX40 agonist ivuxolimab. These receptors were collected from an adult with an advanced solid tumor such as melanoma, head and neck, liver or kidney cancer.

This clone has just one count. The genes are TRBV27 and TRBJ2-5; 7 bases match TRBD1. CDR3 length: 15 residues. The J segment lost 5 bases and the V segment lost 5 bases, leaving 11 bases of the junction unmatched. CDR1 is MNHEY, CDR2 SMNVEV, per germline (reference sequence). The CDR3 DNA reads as TGTGCCAGCAGTCCCTCACAGGGGCGCAGGGAGACCCAGTACTTC. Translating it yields CASSPSQGRRETQYF.

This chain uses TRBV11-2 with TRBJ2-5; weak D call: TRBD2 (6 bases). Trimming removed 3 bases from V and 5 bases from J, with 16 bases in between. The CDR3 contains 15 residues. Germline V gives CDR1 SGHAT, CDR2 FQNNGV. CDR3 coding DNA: TGTGCCAGCAGCTTGACTAGTTTTTCGTGGGAGACCCAGTACTTC. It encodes CASSLTSFSWETQYF.

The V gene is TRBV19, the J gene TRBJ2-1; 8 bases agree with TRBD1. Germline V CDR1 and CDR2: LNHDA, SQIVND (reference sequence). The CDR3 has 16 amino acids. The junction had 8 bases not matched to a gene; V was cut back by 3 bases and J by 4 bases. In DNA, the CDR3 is TGTGCCAGTAGTATTTGGTCAGGGGGCATTTACAATGAGCAGTTCTTC. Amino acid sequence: CASSIWSGGIYNEQFF.

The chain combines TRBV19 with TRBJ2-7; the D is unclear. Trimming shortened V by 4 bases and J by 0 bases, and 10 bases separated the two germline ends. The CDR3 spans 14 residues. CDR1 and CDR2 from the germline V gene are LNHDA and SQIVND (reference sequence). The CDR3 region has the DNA TGTGCCAGTAGTACCTTGACGAGCTCCTACGAGCAGTACTTC. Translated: CASSTLTSSYEQYF. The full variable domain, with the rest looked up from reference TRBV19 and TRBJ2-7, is DGGITQSPKYLFRKEGQNVTLSCEQNLNHDAMYWYRQDPGQGLRLIYYSQIVNDFQKGDIAEGYSVSREKKESFPLTVTSAQKNPTAFYLCASSTLTSSYEQYFGPGTRLTVT.

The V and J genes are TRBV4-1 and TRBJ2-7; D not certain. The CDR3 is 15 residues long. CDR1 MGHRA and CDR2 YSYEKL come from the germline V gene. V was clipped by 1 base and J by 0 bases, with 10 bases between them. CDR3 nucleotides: TGCGCCAGCAGCCAAGTGGGCGTAACCTCCTACGAGCAGTACTTC. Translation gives CASSQVGVTSYEQYF.

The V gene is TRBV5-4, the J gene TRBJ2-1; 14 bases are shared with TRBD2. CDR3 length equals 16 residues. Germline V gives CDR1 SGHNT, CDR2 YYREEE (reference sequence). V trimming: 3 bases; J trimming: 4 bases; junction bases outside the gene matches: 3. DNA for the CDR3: TGTGCCAGCAGCTCGACTAGCGGGGGGGCATACAATGAGCAGTTCTTC. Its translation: CASSSTSGGAYNEQFF.

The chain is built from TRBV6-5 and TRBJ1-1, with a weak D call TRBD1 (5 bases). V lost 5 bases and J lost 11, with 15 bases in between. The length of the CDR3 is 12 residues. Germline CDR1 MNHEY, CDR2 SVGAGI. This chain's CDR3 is CASSQVGTSAFF. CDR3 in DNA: TGTGCCAGCAGTCAAGTCGGGACTTCGGCTTTCTTT.

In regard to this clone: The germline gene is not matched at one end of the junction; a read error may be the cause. The CDR3 reads CASSLGTSGSHEQYF. CDR3 bases: TGTGCCAGCAGCTTAGGGACTAGTGGCTCCCACGAGCAGTACTTC. V is TRBV7-6 and J is TRBJ2-7, with 7 bases matching TRBD2. Germline CDR1 reads SGHVS; CDR2 reads FNYEAQ. The CDR3 covers 15 residues.